This entry lists 13 T cell receptor beta chains sequenced from one sample in a study of blood T cell repertoires in COVID-19. Sequenced by immunoSEQ multiplex PCR; TCRdb stores in-frame clones only, minus some. The sample has about 200,000 clones; 85% are singletons. The sequencing sample was made of PBMCs or T cells enriched from blood (not recorded which). All receptors come from a man aged 35 to 55 who had recovered from COVID-19.

The chain employs TRBV7-9 and TRBJ2-3; 7 bases map to TRBD1. This CDR3 has 16 amino acids. Germline V gene lookup returns CDR1 SEHNR and CDR2 FQNEAQ (reference sequence). The junction had 12 bases not matched to a gene; V was cut back by 5 bases and J by 4 bases. Here the CDR3 DNA reads TGTGCCAGCAGCCCAGGACAGGCCTTCCGTGCAGATACGCAGTATTTT. This sequence encodes CASSPGQAFRADTQYF. Variable domain in full (rest from reference TRBV7-9 and TRBJ2-3): DTGVSQNPRHKITKRGQNVTFRCDPISEHNRLYWYRQTLGQGPEFLTYFQNEAQLEKSRLLSDRFSAERPKGSFSTLEIQRTEQGDSAMYLCASSPGQAFRADTQYFGPGTRLTVL.

The rearrangement links TRBV29-1 to TRBJ1-6; 10 bases are shared with TRBD1. CDR3 length: 13 amino acids. Germline V CDR1 and CDR2: SQVTM, ANQGSEA. The V gene end was trimmed by 5 bases and the J gene end by 10 bases; junction bases not matched to a gene: 5. CDR3 in DNA: TGCAGCGTTTCCGGGACAGGGGACTCACCCCTCCACTTT. Translating it yields CSVSGTGDSPLHF.

The chain combines TRBV11-2 with TRBJ1-1, with 10 bases identical to TRBD1. V trimming: 8 bases; J trimming: 4 bases; junction bases outside the gene matches: 13. Germline V gene sequence: CDR1 SGHAT, CDR2 FQNNGV. The CDR3 contains 16 residues. Here the CDR3 DNA reads TGTGCCAGCTCCGGGCCGGGACAGGGGTTGGGCACTGAAGCTTTCTTT. Its translation: CASSGPGQGLGTEAFF.

The V gene is TRBV9, the J gene TRBJ1-3; no definite D call. CDR1 is SGDLS and CDR2 is YYNGEE in the germline V gene. The CDR3 covers 15 residues. V dropped 3 bases and J dropped 1 base, with 11 bases sitting between them. CDR3 protein: CASSAWEGSGNTIYF. The CDR3 nucleotides are TGTGCCAGCAGCGCCTGGGAGGGATCTGGAAACACCATATATTTT.

The rearrangement links TRBV6-1 to TRBJ1-1; D gene unclear. CDR1 MNHNS and CDR2 SASEGT come from the germline V gene. The CDR3 totals 14 residues. The V gene lost 3 bases and the J gene lost 1 base, with 9 bases spanning the gap. Here the CDR3 reads CASSENTANTEAFF. Written as DNA, the CDR3 is TGTGCCAGCAGTGAGAATACAGCGAACACTGAAGCTTTCTTT.

V usage is TRBV6-5 and J usage is TRBJ1-3; D is possibly TRBD1 (5 bases). CDR3 size: 16 residues. The germline V gene has CDR1 MNHEY and CDR2 SVGAGI. V was cut by 4 bases and J by 0 bases, with 13 bases left in between. DNA for the CDR3: TGTGCCAGCAGTTGGAGACAGCCCAGCTCTGGAAACACCATATATTTT. It codes for CASSWRQPSSGNTIYF.

The chain carries TRBV20-1 and TRBJ2-7, with D possibly being TRBD1 (5 bases). The V end lost 3 bases, the J end lost 1 base, and 16 bases lay between the germline ends. This CDR3 is built from 15 residues. Germline CDR1 reads DFQATT; CDR2 reads SNEGSKA (reference sequence). The CDR3 DNA follows: TGCAGTGCTAGTGGAGACAGAGGCATTTCCTACGAGCAGTACTTC. It specifies CSASGDRGISYEQYF.

The rearrangement links TRBV10-1 to TRBJ1-5; 8 bases are shared with TRBD1. This CDR3 region has 18 residues. The V gene end was trimmed by 6 bases and the J gene end by 0 bases; junction bases not matched to a gene: 13. Looked up from germline, CDR1 is WNHNN and CDR2 is SYGVQD (reference sequence). Written as DNA, the CDR3 is TGCGCCAGCAGCCACGGACAGGGAAGGGGATATAGCAATCAGCCCCAGCATTTT. Translating it yields CASSHGQGRGYSNQPQHF.

The chain combines TRBV18 with TRBJ1-5, with D tentatively TRBD1 (6 bases). Germline CDR1 is KGHSH and CDR2 is LQKENI. The CDR3 length is 15 residues. Trimming shortened V by 3 bases and J by 6 bases, and 15 bases separated the two germline ends. CDR3 sequence: CASSPEQGGGQPQHF. The CDR3 DNA sequence: TGTGCCAGCTCACCGGAACAGGGCGGTGGTCAGCCCCAGCATTTT.

This clone has more than one count but fewer than ten. The CDR3 DNA sequence: TGTGCCAGCAAGGAGTTCCACTCTGGGGCCAACGTCCTGACTTTC. Amino acid sequence: CASKEFHSGANVLTF. The chain combines TRBV27 with TRBJ2-6; D unresolved. V shed 7 bases and J shed 0 bases, with 10 bases lying between them. The V gene's germline CDR1 is MNHEY and CDR2 SMNVEV (reference sequence). This CDR3 is built from 15 residues.

This clone was found once. The chain uses TRBV12-5 and TRBJ2-3; TRBD2 agrees at 10 bases. This CDR3 has 18 residues. Germline V CDR1 and CDR2: LGHNT, FRNRAP. J was trimmed by 5 bases and V by 0 bases; bases with no gene match: 11. The CDR3 DNA reads TGTGCTAGTGGTTTGGTATTTTATGGAGCGGGAGGGGGAGATACGCAGTATTTT. It codes for CASGLVFYGAGGGDTQYF.

This clone has just one count. The chain carries TRBV6-5 and TRBJ2-7, with D possibly TRBD2 on 6 matching bases. The CDR3 covers 15 residues. Germline V gene lookup returns CDR1 MNHEY and CDR2 SVGAGI. V was pared by 7 bases and J by 7 bases, with 23 bases between. The CDR3 here is CASTYTGRGRGEQYF. The DNA of the CDR3 is TGTGCCAGCACCTACACCGGGAGAGGGAGAGGGGAGCAGTACTTC.

This clone showed up just once. This chain connects TRBV13 to TRBJ1-3, with 12 bases matching TRBD1. With 5 bases clipped from V and 2 bases from J, the junction kept 7 bases outside the gene matches. The CDR3 has 17 amino acids. Per the germline V gene, CDR1 is PRHDT and CDR2 is FYEKMQ (reference sequence). The chain's CDR3 is CASSMGQGARTGNTIYF. In nucleotides, the CDR3 is TGTGCCAGCAGCATGGGACAGGGGGCCCGTACTGGAAACACCATATATTTT.